The clone carrying this T cell receptor beta chain is judged medium-sized. Other nucleotide sequences from this sample produce the same CDR3. Treatment defined: randomized to nivolumab then ipilimumab (arm A) or the reverse (arm B). The data derive from a study of sequential checkpoint blockade in melanoma. Germline V CDR1 and CDR2: SGHNT, YENEEA. The length of the CDR3 is 14 residues. The ends were cut back, 1 base at V and 4 bases at J, with 10 bases in the middle. The protocol was immunoSEQ multiplex PCR, while the TCRdb copy is restricted to in-frame clones and leaves out a portion. The table shows about 1,000 clones, with roughly 21% occurring only once.

Sequencing used tumor tissue (inferred from file names), obtained from a patient given nivolumab and ipilimumab in sequence. The source is a human donor with melanoma. The chain combines TRBV11-3 with TRBJ1-2, with D possibly being TRBD1 (5 bases). In DNA, the CDR3 is TGTGCCAGCAGCTTAGGGGGCGCTGGCTATGGCTACACCTTC. Encoded protein: CASSLGGAGYGYTF.